Shown below are 32 T cell receptor beta chains from a single sample sequenced in a study of T cell changes during pregnancy in multiple sclerosis. Generated by immunoSEQ multiplex PCR, the TCRdb table keeps only in-frame clones and is missing some. In the table there are 90,000 or so clones, around 93% of which are singletons. The sample here was peripheral blood, taken before pregnancy. The receptors were sampled from a female donor with multiple sclerosis, enrolled in a pregnancy study.

This clone showed up just once. The chain uses TRBV15 and TRBJ1-1; tentatively, D is TRBD1 (6 bases). This CDR3 has 15 amino acids. In germline, CDR1 is LNHNV, CDR2 YYDKDF (reference sequence). V was clipped by 5 bases and J by 1 base, with 14 bases between them. In DNA form, the CDR3 reads TGTGCCACCAGCCCCACCGTGGGGGCGAACACTGAAGCTTTCTTT. Protein product: CATSPTVGANTEAFF.

V usage is TRBV7-3 and J usage is TRBJ2-7; the match to TRBD2 covers 8 bases. The CDR3 is 14 amino acids. Germline assignment: CDR1 SGHTA and CDR2 FQGTGA. Trimming took 5 bases from V and 9 from J; bases not matched to a gene: 12. The CDR3 DNA reads as TGTGCCAGCAGCCATCAGGACGGCCGGGGGGGGCAGTACTTC. Translation: CASSHQDGRGGQYF. Looking up the rest from reference TRBV7-3 and TRBJ2-7 gives the full variable domain: GAGVSQTPSNKVTEKGKYVELRCDPISGHTALYWYRQSLGQGPEFLIYFQGTGAADDSGLPNDRFFAVRPEGSVSTLKIQRTERGDSAVYLCASSHQDGRGGQYFGPGTRLTVT.

The chain employs TRBV5-5 and TRBJ2-7, with unresolved D. This CDR3 is 13 amino acids long. Germline loops: CDR1 SGHKS, CDR2 YYEKEE (reference sequence). Trimming took 0 bases from V and 0 from J, leaving 4 bases between them. The CDR3 loop reads CASSLGVSYEQYF. For the CDR3, the DNA is TGTGCCAGCAGCTTGGGAGTCTCCTACGAGCAGTACTTC.

The V and J genes are TRBV5-1 and TRBJ1-5; D uncertain. Per germline, CDR1 SGHRS and CDR2 YFSETQ. The CDR3 consists of 14 residues. Trimming took 0 bases from V and 4 from J, leaving 8 bases between them. Written as DNA, the CDR3 is TGCGCCAGCAGCTTGGACAGTCAAAATCAGCCCCAGCATTTT. It codes for CASSLDSQNQPQHF.

The J gene is TRBJ2-7, the V gene TRBV9, with TRBD1 matching 12 bases. The CDR3 covers 14 residues. Germline CDR1 and CDR2: SGDLS and YYNGEE. The ends lost 2 bases at V and 6 bases at J; junction bases unmatched: 3. CDR3 in DNA: TGTGCCAGCAGCGTGGGACAGGGGGCATTCGAGCAGTACTTC. This encodes CASSVGQGAFEQYF.

J is TRBJ2-7 and V is TRBV28; 16 nucleotides match TRBD2. The CDR3 loop spans 17 amino acids. The germline V gene encodes CDR1 MDHEN and CDR2 SYDVKM. V shed 5 bases and J 4 bases; nucleotides not matched to a gene: 8. In nucleotides, the CDR3 is TGTGCCAGCAGTCGTGGCCCGGGACTAGCGGGAGGGTACGAGCAGTACTTC. Its protein product is CASSRGPGLAGGYEQYF.

The chain carries TRBV2 and TRBJ1-1; D call uncertain. V lost 7 bases, J lost 1 base, and 16 bases lay in between. Germline CDR1 reads SNHLY; CDR2 reads FYNNEI. This CDR3 comprises 15 residues. CDR3 in amino acids: CASTKGGSGNTEAFF. The CDR3, as DNA: TGTGCCAGCACCAAAGGAGGTAGCGGGAACACTGAAGCTTTCTTT.

The chain couples TRBV27 to TRBJ2-7; D not certain. This CDR3 has 14 residues. Trimming left V 0 bases short and J 3 bases short, with 9 bases between. Looked up from germline, CDR1 is MNHEY and CDR2 is SMNVEV (reference sequence). CDR3 nucleotides: TGTGCCAGCAGTTTATCGTTAGGAGACTACGAGCAGTACTTC. Its protein product is CASSLSLGDYEQYF.

The genes are TRBV14 and TRBJ1-3; D gene uncertain. Deletions cut 0 bases from V and 9 bases from J, with 18 bases between. Germline lookup yields CDR1 SGHDN and CDR2 FVKESK. This CDR3 is built from 16 residues. CDR3 sequence: CASSQDSTEPSSTIYF. In DNA, the CDR3 is TGTGCCAGCAGCCAAGATTCCACAGAACCTTCAAGCACCATATATTTT.

The chain recombines TRBV4-3 with TRBJ2-7; no clear D gene. V lost 1 base, J lost 1 base, and 14 bases lay in between. The germline gives CDR1 LGHNA, CDR2 YSLEER. The CDR3 has 16 residues. For the CDR3, the DNA is TGCGCCAGCAGCCAAGTTCTGAACGGCAGGTCCTACGAGCAGTACTTC. Amino acid sequence: CASSQVLNGRSYEQYF.

This rearrangement joins TRBV7-9 to TRBJ1-5, with unresolved D. The CDR3 consists of 12 residues. V was clipped by 5 bases and J by 7 bases, with 9 bases between them. From germline, CDR1 is SEHNR and CDR2 FQNEAQ (reference sequence). CDR3 nucleotide sequence: TGTGCCAGCAGCCTCGACATCCAGCCCCAGCATTTT. It specifies CASSLDIQPQHF.

The chain has TRBV7-2 and TRBJ1-1; D unresolved. Germline lookup yields CDR1 SGHTA and CDR2 FQGNSA. V was shortened by 5 bases and J by 12 bases, with 19 bases between the two germline ends. The CDR3 loop spans 13 amino acids. The CDR3, as DNA: TGTGCCAGCAGCCTTAGAGGCCGAGCGCCCCCTTTCTTT. The encoded protein is CASSLRGRAPPFF.

The chain joins TRBV11-2 to TRBJ2-7; TRBD1 matches 7 bases. The J segment lost 2 bases and the V segment lost 5 bases, leaving 6 bases of the junction unmatched. Germline values: CDR1 SGHAT, CDR2 FQNNGV. The CDR3 totals 14 residues. The CDR3 loop is CASSARQGAYEQYF. CDR3 sequence (DNA): TGTGCCAGCAGCGCCCGACAGGGCGCCTACGAGCAGTACTTC.

V gene TRBV5-1 combines with J gene TRBJ1-4, with unresolved D. The CDR3 covers 12 residues. Germline CDR1 reads SGHRS; CDR2 reads YFSETQ. Trimming removed 5 bases at V and 1 base at J, with 3 bases between. The CDR3 coding sequence is TGCGCCAGCAGTCAAACTAATGAAAAACTGTTTTTT. The encoded protein is CASSQTNEKLFF.

V is TRBV2 and J is TRBJ2-2, with 9 bases aligning to TRBD1. J lost 4 bases, V lost 6 bases, and 3 bases had no gene match. Germline CDR1 SNHLY, CDR2 FYNNEI. This CDR3 contains 14 residues. CDR3 nucleotides: TGTGCCAGCAGGGGGGACAGGGCCACCGGGGAGCTGTTTTTT. Translated, it gives CASRGDRATGELFF.

The genes are TRBV11-3 and TRBJ2-1, with TRBD2 matching 13 bases. The trim removed 1 base at V and 12 bases at J, leaving 0 bases unmatched. The CDR3 spans 13 residues. Germline CDR1 SGHNT, CDR2 YENEEA. CDR3 in DNA: TGTGCCAGCAGCTTAGGACTAGCGGGGGGGCAGTTCTTC. Translated: CASSLGLAGGQFF.

The CDR3 nucleotides read TGTGCCAGCAGCCTGGAGGCGGGGATCCCCACAGATACGCAGTATTTT. Its translation: CASSLEAGIPTDTQYF. The V and J genes are TRBV2 and TRBJ2-3; perhaps TRBD2 as D (6 bases). Between the trimmed V and J ends, which lost 6 bases and 2 bases, there was a span of 18 bases. The CDR3 loop spans 16 amino acids. Per the germline V gene, CDR1 is SNHLY and CDR2 is FYNNEI. Filled out from reference TRBV2 and TRBJ2-3, the complete variable domain reads EPEVTQTPSHQVTQMGQEVILRCVPISNHLYFYWYRQILGQKVEFLVSFYNNEISEKSEIFDDQFSVERPDGSNFTLKIRSTKLEDSAMYFCASSLEAGIPTDTQYFGPGTRLTVL.

The chain has TRBV19 and TRBJ1-1; D ambiguous. The CDR3 consists of 13 residues. Looked up from germline, CDR1 is LNHDA and CDR2 is SQIVND (reference sequence). Trimming took 3 bases from V and 4 from J, leaving 9 bases between them. CDR3 in amino acids: CASSISASTEAFF. Here the CDR3 DNA reads TGTGCCAGTAGTATTTCCGCGAGCACTGAAGCTTTCTTT.

For the CDR3, the DNA is TGCAGCGTTCCGGCGGGAGGTGCTGGCGAGCAGTACTTC. It encodes CSVPAGGAGEQYF. V gene TRBV29-1 combines with J gene TRBJ2-7, with 8 nucleotides matching TRBD2. The CDR3 is 13 amino acids. Germline V gene sequence: CDR1 SQVTM, CDR2 ANQGSEA. J was trimmed by 6 bases and V by 5 bases; bases with no gene match: 9.

In regard to this clone: The sample holds other DNA sequences that translate to the same CDR3. The chain links TRBV18 to TRBJ1-1; 8 nucleotides agree with TRBD1. Trimming at V came to 5 bases and at J to 0 bases, leaving 5 bases not matched to a gene. Germline loops: CDR1 KGHSH, CDR2 LQKENI. The CDR3 loop spans 15 amino acids. In DNA, the CDR3 is TGTGCCAGCTCATCCGGGACAGGCTTGAACACTGAAGCTTTCTTT. It yields the protein CASSSGTGLNTEAFF. Combining the CDR3 with reference TRBV18 and TRBJ1-1 gives the whole variable domain NAGVMQNPRHLVRRRGQEARLRCSPMKGHSHVYWYRQLPEEGLKFMVYLQKENIIDESGMPKERFSAEFPKEGPSILRIQQVVRGDSAAYFCASSSGTGLNTEAFFGQGTRLTVV.

The V gene is TRBV5-4, the J gene TRBJ1-1; D remains unclear. Trimming cost V 2 bases and J 0 bases, with 11 bases left between them. The CDR3 is made up of 15 amino acids. Per germline, CDR1 SGHNT and CDR2 YYREEE (reference sequence). The CDR3 sequence is CASSLSRLLNTEAFF. CDR3 DNA sequence: TGTGCCAGCAGCTTATCCCGTCTTTTGAACACTGAAGCTTTCTTT.

The chain couples TRBV19 to TRBJ2-6, with 7 bases fitting TRBD2. This CDR3 region has 16 residues. The ends lost 1 base at V and 4 bases at J; junction bases unmatched: 4. The germline V gene has CDR1 LNHDA and CDR2 SQIVND (reference sequence). CDR3: CASSIGGGFGANVLTF. The CDR3 nucleotides read TGTGCCAGTAGTATAGGGGGAGGGTTCGGGGCCAACGTCCTGACTTTC.

The genes are TRBV2 and TRBJ1-5, with 7 bases identical to TRBD1. The CDR3 extends over 14 amino acids. V gave up 5 bases and J gave up 6 bases; unmatched junction bases: 7. Germline lookup yields CDR1 SNHLY and CDR2 FYNNEI. As DNA, the CDR3 is TGTGCCAGCAGTCGACAGGGCTCGGGTCAGCCCCAGCATTTT. As protein: CASSRQGSGQPQHF.

This chain connects TRBV18 to TRBJ2-3, with 8 bases matching TRBD2. V trimming: 1 base; J trimming: 5 bases; junction bases outside the gene matches: 8. This CDR3 region has 16 residues. Germline assignment: CDR1 KGHSH and CDR2 LQKENI. The CDR3 loop reads CASSPLSGGFGDTQYF. The DNA for the CDR3 is TGTGCCAGCTCACCACTAAGCGGGGGTTTCGGAGATACGCAGTATTTT. The whole variable domain, filled in from reference TRBV18 and TRBJ2-3, reads NAGVMQNPRHLVRRRGQEARLRCSPMKGHSHVYWYRQLPEEGLKFMVYLQKENIIDESGMPKERFSAEFPKEGPSILRIQQVVRGDSAAYFCASSPLSGGFGDTQYFGPGTRLTVL.

This CDR3 is CASSIDSGGQAFNQPQHF. DNA for the CDR3: TGTGCCAGTAGTATAGATTCTGGAGGACAGGCCTTCAATCAGCCCCAGCATTTT. The rearrangement uses TRBV19 and TRBJ1-5; 7 bases match TRBD1. The germline gives CDR1 LNHDA, CDR2 SQIVND (reference sequence). CDR3 length: 18 residues. V gave up 0 bases and J gave up 3 bases; unmatched junction bases: 11.

The chain carries TRBV5-1 and TRBJ1-5; 7 bases fit TRBD1. V was clipped by 4 bases and J by 5 bases; unmatched bases: 9. The CDR3 has 15 residues. Germline CDR1 and CDR2: SGHRS and YFSETQ. CDR3 nucleotides: TGCGCCAGCAGCCCGGAGACAGGGAGTCATCAGCCCCAGCATTTT. Translated: CASSPETGSHQPQHF.

The chain couples TRBV5-1 to TRBJ1-4; the match to TRBD1 covers 8 bases. The ends lost 3 bases at V and 3 bases at J; junction bases unmatched: 7. This CDR3 comprises 16 residues. Germline CDR1 is SGHRS and CDR2 is YFSETQ. CDR3 loop: CASSSGGAWANEKLFF. For the CDR3, the DNA is TGCGCCAGCAGCTCAGGGGGCGCCTGGGCTAATGAAAAACTGTTTTTT. The full variable domain, with the rest looked up from reference TRBV5-1 and TRBJ1-4, is KAGVTQTPRYLIKTRGQQVTLSCSPISGHRSVSWYQQTPGQGLQFLFEYFSETQRNKGNFPGRFSGRQFSNSRSEMNVSTLELGDSALYLCASSSGGAWANEKLFFGSGTQLSVL.

The V and J genes are TRBV6-1 and TRBJ2-1; 9 nucleotides match TRBD1. Trimming cost V 5 bases and J 3 bases; bases outside gene matches: 2. CDR3 size: 14 residues. Per germline, CDR1 MNHNS and CDR2 SASEGT. CDR3 in DNA: TGTGCCAGCAGTCGGGACAGGGACTACAATGAGCAGTTCTTC. It is translated as CASSRDRDYNEQFF.

This chain links TRBV29-1 with TRBJ2-7; maybe TRBD2 (5 bases). V was pared by 4 bases and J by 1 base, with 14 bases between. This CDR3 comprises 14 residues. CDR1 is SQVTM, CDR2 ANQGSEA, per germline. This chain's CDR3 is CSVANPSMSYEQYF. DNA for the CDR3: TGCAGCGTTGCCAACCCTAGCATGTCCTACGAGCAGTACTTC.

V and J are TRBV25-1 and TRBJ1-1; 7 nucleotides match TRBD1. Germline assignment: CDR1 MGHDK and CDR2 SYGVNS. The CDR3 is 15 amino acids. J gave up 0 bases and V 7 bases, and 8 bases lay outside the gene matches. In DNA form, the CDR3 reads TGTGCCAGCACGGGACAGCCTTACATGAACACTGAAGCTTTCTTT. It specifies CASTGQPYMNTEAFF.

CDR3 sequence: CASSSTGSNQPQHF. DNA for the CDR3: TGTGCCAGCAGTTCCACAGGGTCCAATCAGCCCCAGCATTTT. The gene calls are TRBV6-1 and TRBJ1-5; a weak D match, TRBD1 (6 bases). CDR3 length: 14 amino acids. V lost 5 bases and J lost 3, with 11 bases in between. Germline values: CDR1 MNHNS, CDR2 SASEGT.

The chain couples TRBV16 to TRBJ2-3; 14 positions match TRBD2. CDR1 and CDR2 from the germline V gene are KGHSY and FQNENV. The V and J ends lost 4 bases and 5 bases, in that order; junction bases with no gene match: 5. This CDR3 has 16 residues. CDR3 DNA sequence: TGTGCCAGCAGCCGTGGGACTAGCGGGAGTAGAGATACGCAGTATTTT. It encodes CASSRGTSGSRDTQYF.